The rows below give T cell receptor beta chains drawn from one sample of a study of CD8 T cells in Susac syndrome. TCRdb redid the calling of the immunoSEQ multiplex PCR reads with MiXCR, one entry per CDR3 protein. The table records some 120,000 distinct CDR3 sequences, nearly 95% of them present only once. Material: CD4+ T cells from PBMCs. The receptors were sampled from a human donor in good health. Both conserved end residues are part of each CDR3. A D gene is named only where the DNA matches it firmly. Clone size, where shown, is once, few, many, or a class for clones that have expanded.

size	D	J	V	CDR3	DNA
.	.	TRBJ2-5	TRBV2	CASSPIYGETQYF	TGTGCCAGCAGCCCTATATACGGAGAGACCCAGTACTTC
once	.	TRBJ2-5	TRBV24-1	CATSDPTRTDAEETQYF	TGTGCCACCAGTGATCCAACCCGGACAGATGCGGAAGAGACCCAGTACTTC
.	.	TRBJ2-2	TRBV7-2	CASSQTGVAGELFF	TGTGCCAGCAGCCAAACAGGCGTCGCCGGGGAGCTGTTTTTT
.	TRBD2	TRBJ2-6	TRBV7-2	CASSLGTSSGANVLTF	TGTGCCAGCAGCTTAGGGACTAGCTCTGGGGCCAACGTCCTGACTTTC
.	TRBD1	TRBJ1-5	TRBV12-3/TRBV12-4	CASSSDRGRPQHF	TGTGCCAGCAGTTCCGACAGGGGTCGGCCCCAGCATTTT
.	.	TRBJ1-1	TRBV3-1	CASSQVQGGEAFF	TGTGCCAGCAGCCAAGTCCAGGGAGGTGAAGCTTTCTTT
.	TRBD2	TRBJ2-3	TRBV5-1	CASSSGLAGLSTDTQYF	TGCGCCAGCAGCTCTGGACTAGCGGGACTTAGCACAGATACGCAGTATTTT
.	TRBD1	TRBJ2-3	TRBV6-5	CASSNPQGAKYF	TGTGCCAGCAGCAACCCGCAGGGGGCCAAGTATTTT
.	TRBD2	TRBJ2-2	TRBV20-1	CSAAPGGRGSGELFF	TGCAGTGCTGCCCCTGGCGGGAGGGGAAGCGGGGAGCTGTTTTTT
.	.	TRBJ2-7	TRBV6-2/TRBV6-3	CASSPLREQYF	TGTGCCAGCTCCCCCCTCCGCGAGCAGTACTTC
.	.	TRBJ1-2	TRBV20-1	CSASEQIFEGYTF	TGCAGTGCTAGCGAACAGATCTTTGAGGGCTACACCTTC
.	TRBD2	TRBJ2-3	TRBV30	CAWSVRRTSGMIDTQYF	TGTGCCTGGAGTGTACGGCGGACTAGCGGGATGATAGATACGCAGTATTTT
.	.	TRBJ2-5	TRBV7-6	CASSLAGGTQYF	TGTGCCAGCAGCTTAGCGGGGGGGACCCAGTACTTC
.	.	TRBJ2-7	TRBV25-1	CASSRRGSGYEQYF	TGTGCCAGCAGTCGCCGGGGGAGTGGGTACGAGCAGTACTTC
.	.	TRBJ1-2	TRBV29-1	CSVAPSNYGYTF	TGCAGCGTGGCGCCCTCTAACTATGGCTACACCTTC
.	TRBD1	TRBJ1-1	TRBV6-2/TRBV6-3	CASSPSSGQKMNTEAFF	TGTGCCAGCAGTCCCTCCTCGGGACAGAAAATGAACACTGAAGCTTTCTTT
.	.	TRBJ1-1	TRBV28	CASSLFGVPLNTEAFF	TGTGCCAGCAGTTTATTCGGGGTCCCACTGAACACTGAAGCTTTCTTT
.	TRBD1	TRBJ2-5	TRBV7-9	CASSPGDRGLETQYF	TGTGCCAGCAGCCCTGGGGACAGGGGATTGGAGACCCAGTACTTC
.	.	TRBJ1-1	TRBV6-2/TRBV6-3	CASSLGAVPEAFF	TGTGCCAGCAGTTTGGGCGCTGTACCTGAAGCTTTCTTT
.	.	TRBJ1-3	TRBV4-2	CASSQDFHSVSGNTIYF	TGTGCCAGCAGCCAAGATTTCCACAGCGTCTCTGGAAACACCATATATTTT
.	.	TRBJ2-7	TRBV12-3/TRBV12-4	CASSFTGSYEQYF	TGTGCCAGCAGTTTCACGGGCAGTTACGAGCAGTACTTC
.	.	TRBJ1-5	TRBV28	CASSPPWIYSNQPQHF	TGTGCCAGCAGCCCTCCATGGATTTATAGCAATCAGCCCCAGCATTTT
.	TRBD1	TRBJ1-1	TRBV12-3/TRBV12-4	CASSPDPTGAEAFF	TGTGCCAGCAGTCCGGACCCAACAGGGGCTGAAGCTTTCTTT
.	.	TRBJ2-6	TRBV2	CASSDKTSGANVLTF	TGTGCCAGCAGTGACAAGACCTCTGGGGCCAACGTCCTGACTTTC
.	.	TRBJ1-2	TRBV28	CASSLSVRWDYGYTF	TGTGCCAGCAGTTTATCCGTGAGATGGGACTATGGCTACACCTTC
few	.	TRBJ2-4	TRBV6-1	CASSYVADIQYF	TGTGCCAGCAGTTATGTGGCGGACATTCAGTACTTC
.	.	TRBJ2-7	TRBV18	CASSSTLGSYEQYF	TGTGCCAGCTCATCGACTTTGGGGTCCTACGAGCAGTACTTC
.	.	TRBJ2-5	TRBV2	CASSPYPSVETQYF	TGTGCCAGCAGTCCCTACCCCAGTGTGGAGACCCAGTACTTC
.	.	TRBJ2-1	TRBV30	CAWSGDNHNEQFF	TGTGCCTGGAGTGGGGACAACCACAATGAGCAGTTCTTC
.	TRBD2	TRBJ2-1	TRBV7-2	CASSFGASGPYNEQFF	TGTGCCAGCAGCTTCGGGGCTAGCGGACCTTACAATGAGCAGTTCTTC
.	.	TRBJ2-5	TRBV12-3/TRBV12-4	CASSLDRGGGQETQYF	TGTGCCAGCAGCTTAGATCGAGGAGGTGGCCAAGAGACCCAGTACTTC
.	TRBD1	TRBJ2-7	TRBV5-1	CASSSLRDRGSYEQYF	TGCGCCAGCAGCTCACTCCGGGACAGGGGTTCCTACGAGCAGTACTTC
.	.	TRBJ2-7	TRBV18	CASSPPGVDEQYF	TGTGCCAGCTCACCACCGGGGGTGGACGAGCAGTACTTC
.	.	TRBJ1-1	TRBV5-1	CASSSEGVAEAFF	TGCGCCAGCAGCTCGGAGGGGGTTGCTGAAGCTTTCTTT
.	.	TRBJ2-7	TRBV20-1	CSAVVGGSYGDEQYF	TGCAGTGCCGTAGTGGGTGGGAGTTACGGAGACGAGCAGTACTTC
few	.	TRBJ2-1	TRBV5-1	CASSLGGSYNEQFF	TGTGCCAGTAGCCTCGGGGGCTCCTACAATGAGCAGTTCTTC
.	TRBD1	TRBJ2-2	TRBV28	CASRWDRTNTGELFF	TGTGCCAGCAGGTGGGACAGAACGAACACCGGGGAGCTGTTTTTT
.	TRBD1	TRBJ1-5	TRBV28	CASSSPGQGRSNQPQHF	TGTGCCAGCAGTTCGCCGGGACAGGGACGAAGCAATCAGCCCCAGCATTTT
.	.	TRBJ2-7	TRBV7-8	CASSLGRSREQYF	TGTGCCAGCAGCTTAGGGAGGTCGAGGGAGCAGTACTTC
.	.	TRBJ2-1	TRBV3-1	CASSQDRPLRGSEQFF	TGTGCCAGCAGCCAAGATCGCCCGCTTCGGGGCAGTGAGCAGTTCTTC
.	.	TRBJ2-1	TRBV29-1	CSVDRGYNEQFF	TGCAGCGTTGATCGGGGCTACAATGAGCAGTTCTTC
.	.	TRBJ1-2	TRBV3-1	CASSTGPRGYTF	TGTGCCAGCAGCACCGGACCACGGGGCTACACCTTC
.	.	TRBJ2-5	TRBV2	CASRVQGQTKETQYF	TGTGCCAGCAGGGTCCAGGGGCAGACAAAAGAGACCCAGTACTTC
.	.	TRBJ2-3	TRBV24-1	CATSAWGATQYF	TGTGCCACCAGTGCATGGGGGGCTACGCAGTATTTT
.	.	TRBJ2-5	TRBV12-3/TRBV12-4	CASSLPRVSETQYF	TGTGCCAGCAGTTTACCCAGGGTGTCGGAGACCCAGTACTTC
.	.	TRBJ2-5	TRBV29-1	CSVDWPQETQYF	TGCAGCGTCGACTGGCCCCAAGAGACCCAGTACTTC
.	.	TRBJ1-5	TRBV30	CAWSVLQGRNQPQHF	TGTGCCTGGAGTGTACTACAGGGCCGCAATCAGCCCCAGCATTTT
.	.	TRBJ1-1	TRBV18	CASSPDRERGAFF	TGTGCCAGCTCACCTGACAGAGAAAGAGGAGCTTTCTTT
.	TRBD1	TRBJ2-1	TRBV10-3	CAIRGYDRASGEQFF	TGTGCCATCAGGGGGTATGACAGGGCCTCCGGTGAGCAGTTCTTC
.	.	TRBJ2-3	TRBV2	CASSADRLSTDTQYF	TGTGCCAGCAGCGCGGACCGATTGAGCACAGATACGCAGTATTTT
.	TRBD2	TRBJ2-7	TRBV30	CAWDRGTSGSKYF	TGTGCCTGGGACCGAGGGACTAGCGGGAGTAAGTACTTC
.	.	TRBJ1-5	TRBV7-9	CASSLGLAEVLF	TGTGCCAGCAGCTTAGGTTTGGCGGAGGTGCTTTTT
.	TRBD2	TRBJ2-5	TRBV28	CASSLLASGSLKTQYF	TGTGCCAGCAGTTTATTAGCTAGCGGGAGTCTGAAGACCCAGTACTTC
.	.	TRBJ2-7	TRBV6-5	CASSPSPKGYEQYF	TGTGCCAGCAGTCCCAGCCCTAAGGGCTACGAGCAGTACTTC
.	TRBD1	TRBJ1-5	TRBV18	CASSSDRNQPQHF	TGTGCCAGCTCATCGGACAGGAATCAGCCCCAGCATTTT
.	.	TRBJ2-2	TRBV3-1	CASSLGLNTGELFF	TGTGCCAGCAGCCTTGGACTTAACACCGGGGAGCTGTTTTTT
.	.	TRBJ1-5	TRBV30	CAWSSMWQGPQPQHF	TGTGCCTGGAGTAGTATGTGGCAGGGCCCTCAGCCCCAGCATTTT
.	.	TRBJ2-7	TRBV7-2	CASSLKLYYEQYF	TGTGCCAGCAGCTTAAAACTCTACTACGAGCAGTACTTC